This TCR beta chain derives from a study of T cell responses to AZD1222 COVID-19 vaccine. Measured with immunoSEQ multiplex PCR; TCRdb has only the in-frame clones, and not every one. The sample has 150,000 to 170,000 clones; roughly nine tenths are singletons. The TCR sequence derives from an adult in good health. The sequencing here drew on peripheral blood, taken on day 0 of MenACWY control vaccination.

The CDR3 DNA follows: TGTGCCAGCTCACCACTAACGACCCAGAACACCGGGGAGCTGTTTTTT. Amino acids: CASSPLTTQNTGELFF. The chain employs TRBV18 and TRBJ2-2; D call uncertain. CDR1 and CDR2 from the germline V gene are KGHSH and LQKENI. This CDR3 has 16 residues. V was pared by 1 base and J by 1 base, with 10 bases between.